Described below is a single T cell receptor (beta chain) sequence and its context. Antigen specificity is unknown. Germline CDR1 is SGDLS and CDR2 is YYNGEE. This CDR3 has 14 amino acids. Between the trimmed V and J ends, which lost 3 bases and 4 bases, there was a span of 13 bases. The repertoire was sequenced with immunoSEQ multiplex PCR; TCRdb's copy has only in-frame clones and lacks some. The data contain some 260,000 clones, 90% of them seen just once; the ten biggest clones take up around 3.3%. The donors were members of the roughly 120-subject validation cohort (separate from the approximately 670-subject first cohort). This record belongs to a study of cytomegalovirus exposure and HLA in healthy donors. Study conclusions and caveats: The study designated 164 TCR beta chains cytomegalovirus-associated. With high specificity and sensitivity, the classifier reportedly diagnosed cytomegalovirus status.

Sequenced material: PBMCs. This receptor was identified in a woman aged 25 to 45 in good health and CMV-seronegative. J is TRBJ1-1 and V is TRBV9; a possible D gene is TRBD1 (5 bases). DNA for the CDR3: TGTGCCAGCAGCGAGGATCCAGGGCGCACTGAAGCTTTCTTT. Its translation is CASSEDPGRTEAFF.